Below, one T cell receptor (beta chain) is given with its context. The target antigen is unknown. The entry originates in a study of shared clonotypes between healthy human individuals. Findings and limits, study-wide: Clonotypes shared by all four sorted-subset donors had higher generation probabilities than non-shared clonotypes. Several donors held approximately 4.6% of naive CD4 clonotypes in common.

Each sorted subset replicate got 200 ng genomic DNA, about 33,000 genomes. Here immunoSEQ multiplex PCR was the method, and the copy in TCRdb shows in-frame clones only, minus some. The repertoire has about 2 million clones, approximately 94% of them found once; the top ten carry 0.95% to 1.5%. The CDR3 loop spans 16 amino acids. V lost 4 bases to trimming and J lost 7 bases, with 23 bases between them. The germline V gene encodes CDR1 SGHTS and CDR2 YDEGEE. The naive CD8 subset, CD45RO-negative cells positively selected for CCR7, excluded terminally differentiated effector memory CD45RA+ cells. Donors were healthy HIV-negative adults without recently reported acute infections or vaccinations.

Sequencing was carried out using naive CD8+ T cells sorted from blood. V and J are TRBV5-8 and TRBJ2-5; TRBD2 might be the D (6 bases). This receptor was identified in a man in his late teens or twenties in good health. CDR3 residues: CASSPEGSSVRRTQYF. CDR3 DNA sequence: TGTGCCAGCAGCCCGGAGGGCTCTAGCGTACGACGGACCCAGTACTTC. Full variable domain (rest looked up from reference TRBV5-8 and TRBJ2-5): EAGVTQSPTHLIKTRGQQATLRCSPISGHTSVYWYQQALGLGLQFLLWYDEGEERNRGNFPPRFSGRQFPNYSSELNVNALELEDSALYLCASSPEGSSVRRTQYFGPGTRLLVL.